These 13 T cell receptor beta chains were all obtained from the same sample, sequenced in a study of cytomegalovirus exposure and HLA in healthy donors (dated by TCRdb to 2016 to 2017). Receptor libraries were prepared by the immunoSEQ multiplex PCR assay. The multiplex PCR relied on a mix of 60 forward primers for TCR Vbeta segments and 13 reverse primers for TCR Jbeta segments. The clones in this table, taken by TCRdb from immuneACCESS, are in-frame only. Not every clone is retained; where verified, under half of the shortfall comes from an unresolved V gene, and the cause of the rest is unknown. The sample table contains some 150,000 clones; only one count was recorded for less than 80% of them. The ten biggest clones cover 3.5% to 5% of the sample. Sequencing was performed on PBMCs. All receptors derive from a man aged 40-49 years in good health and CMV-seronegative.

The gene calls are TRBV9 and TRBJ2-3; possibly TRBD2 for D (7 bases). The CDR3 has 16 amino acids. Germline-derived CDR1 and CDR2 are SGDLS and YYNGEE. The V and J ends lost 4 bases and 0 bases respectively, with 15 bases between them. CDR3 DNA sequence: TGTGCCAGCAGCCTAGGGGCGGGGGCTAGCACAGATACGCAGTATTTT. Translated: CASSLGAGASTDTQYF.

This clone was seen a single time. The J gene is TRBJ2-3, the V gene TRBV7-8, with 7 bases matching TRBD2. The ends lost 2 bases at V and 5 bases at J; junction bases unmatched: 4. Germline assignment: CDR1 SGHVS and CDR2 FQNEAQ. The CDR3 consists of 14 residues. This CDR3 reads CASSLNGGIDTQYF. CDR3 in DNA: TGTGCCAGCAGCTTAAACGGGGGGATAGATACGCAGTATTTT.

The chain couples TRBV2 to TRBJ1-1; 11 nucleotides line up with TRBD1. The CDR3 covers 13 residues. V lost 7 bases and J lost 10; bases outside the gene matches: 8. Germline CDR1 reads SNHLY; CDR2 reads FYNNEI. The CDR3 DNA reads as TGTGCCAGCAACGGACAGGGGGCCGGAGGAGCTTTCTTT. Protein product: CASNGQGAGGAFF.

The V gene is TRBV10-1, the J gene TRBJ2-6; 8 bases line up with TRBD2. The germline gives CDR1 WNHNN, CDR2 SYGVQD (reference sequence). This CDR3 has 14 amino acids. The CDR3 nucleotides read TGCGGTCCGCGGGGGGCGGCTGGGGCCAACGTCCTGACTTTC. Protein product: CGPRGAAGANVLTF.

V and J are TRBV30 and TRBJ1-5; tentative D call: TRBD1 (5 bases). This CDR3 is built from 15 residues. Trimming shortened V by 2 bases and J by 6 bases, and 17 bases separated the two germline ends. CDR1 GTSNPN and CDR2 SVGIG come from the germline V gene (reference sequence). This CDR3 is CAWSRGESNSQPQHF. As DNA, the CDR3 is TGTGCCTGGAGTCGGGGGGAGTCAAACAGTCAGCCCCAGCATTTT. Together with reference TRBV30 and TRBJ1-5, the CDR3 gives the full variable domain: SQTIHQWPATLVQPVGSPLSLECTVEGTSNPNLYWYRQAAGRGLQLLFYSVGIGQISSEVPQNLSASRPQDRQFILSSKKLLLSDSGFYLCAWSRGESNSQPQHFGDGTRLSIL.

For the CDR3, the DNA is TGTGCCAGCAGTCCACGACAGCCCAAGTACCAAGAGACCCAGTACTTC. Protein product: CASSPRQPKYQETQYF. The V gene is TRBV27, the J gene TRBJ2-5, with a weak D call TRBD1 (5 bases). Germline values: CDR1 MNHEY, CDR2 SMNVEV (reference sequence). The CDR3 sequence is 16 residues long. V was cut by 5 bases and J by 0 bases, with 16 bases left in between.

This sequence joins TRBV29-1 and TRBJ2-7; 9 nucleotides align to TRBD1. The CDR3 contains 15 residues. Germline CDR1 is SQVTM and CDR2 is ANQGSEA. V dropped 2 bases and J dropped 2; count of bases not matched to a gene: 7. DNA for the CDR3: TGCAGCGTTGAAAGAAGGGACAGGGCGACCTACGAGCAGTACTTC. It encodes CSVERRDRATYEQYF.

This clone turned up a few times. The chain couples TRBV29-1 to TRBJ2-3; weak D call: TRBD1 (6 bases). The V gene's germline CDR1 is SQVTM and CDR2 ANQGSEA. The CDR3 contains 16 residues. Between the trimmed V and J ends, which lost 0 bases and 0 bases, there was a span of 13 bases. CDR3 sequence: CSVEDSRTASTDTQYF. The CDR3 region has the DNA TGCAGCGTTGAAGATTCCCGGACAGCTAGCACAGATACGCAGTATTTT.

V gene TRBV11-2 combines with J gene TRBJ2-3, with 7 bases lining up with TRBD2. V dropped 2 bases and J dropped 3; count of bases not matched to a gene: 5. The CDR3 length is 15 residues. Germline CDR1 reads SGHAT; CDR2 reads FQNNGV. CDR3: CASSLWTRVTDTQYF. CDR3 nucleotides: TGTGCCAGCAGCTTATGGACTAGGGTGACAGATACGCAGTATTTT.

The rearrangement uses TRBV19 and TRBJ2-7, with TRBD1 matching 9 bases. This CDR3 has 14 residues. Unmatched junction bases numbered 5, after V lost 5 bases and J lost 3 bases. Germline V gene data show CDR1 as LNHDA and CDR2 as SQIVND (reference sequence). CDR3 region: CASSAGTGYYEQYF. CDR3 nucleotides: TGTGCCAGTAGTGCCGGGACAGGGTACTACGAGCAGTACTTC.

The rearrangement links TRBV9 to TRBJ2-3; 7 bases align to TRBD2. The V and J ends lost 6 bases and 0 bases, in that order; junction bases with no gene match: 7. The CDR3 runs to 15 residues. Germline CDR1 and CDR2: SGDLS and YYNGEE. The DNA for the CDR3 is TGTGCCAGCAAAACATTCGGGGGGAGCACAGATACGCAGTATTTT. This encodes CASKTFGGSTDTQYF. Filled out from reference TRBV9 and TRBJ2-3, the complete variable domain reads DSGVTQTPKHLITATGQRVTLRCSPRSGDLSVYWYQQSLDQGLQFLIQYYNGEERAKGNILERFSAQQFPDLHSELNLSSLELGDSALYFCASKTFGGSTDTQYFGPGTRLTVL.

J is TRBJ1-4 and V is TRBV6-1, with 9 bases matching TRBD1. V shed 10 bases, J shed 7 bases, and the junction held 4 bases outside the gene matches. Looked up from germline, CDR1 is MNHNS and CDR2 is SASEGT. There are 12 residues in the CDR3. In nucleotides, the CDR3 is TGTGCCACTACAGGGGGCTCTGAAAAACTGTTTTTT. Translation: CATTGGSEKLFF.

The chain joins TRBV5-1 to TRBJ2-7; 12 positions match TRBD1. Looked up from germline, CDR1 is SGHRS and CDR2 is YFSETQ. With 4 bases clipped from V and 7 bases from J, the junction kept 15 bases outside the gene matches. The CDR3 is 17 amino acids. CDR3: CASSIGGTGGLEGEQYF. The CDR3 DNA reads as TGCGCCAGCAGCATTGGAGGGACAGGGGGCTTAGAGGGGGAGCAGTACTTC.